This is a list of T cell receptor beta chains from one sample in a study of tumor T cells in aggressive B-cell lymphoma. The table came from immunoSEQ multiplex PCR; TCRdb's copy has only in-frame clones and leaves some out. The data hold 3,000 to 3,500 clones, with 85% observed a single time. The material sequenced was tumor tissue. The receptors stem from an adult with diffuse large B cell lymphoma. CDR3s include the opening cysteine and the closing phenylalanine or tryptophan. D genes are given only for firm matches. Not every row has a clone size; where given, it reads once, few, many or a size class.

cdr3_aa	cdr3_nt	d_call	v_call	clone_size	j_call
CASRNSGGAGQFF	TGTGCCAGCAGAAACAGCGGGGGGGCGGGGCAGTTCTTC	TRBD2	TRBV28	NA	TRBJ2-1
CASSLYPPYEQYF	TGTGCCAGCAGCTTATATCCCCCCTACGAGCAGTACTTC	NA	TRBV7-9	NA	TRBJ2-7
CASRGAPDTEAFF	TGCGCCAGCAGAGGAGCGCCGGACACTGAAGCTTTCTTT	NA	TRBV5-1	NA	TRBJ1-1
CASSDPTSGGSLSYEQYF	TGTGCCAGCAGCGACCCGACTAGCGGGGGTTCGCTCTCCTACGAGCAGTACTTC	TRBD2	TRBV11-2	few	TRBJ2-7
CASSNLPGVAFF	TGTGCCAGCAGCAATCTCCCGGGAGTTGCTTTCTTT	NA	TRBV6-5	NA	TRBJ1-1
CASSQGDRVIF	TGTGCCAGCAGCCAAGGGGACAGGGTAATTTTT	TRBD1	TRBV14	NA	TRBJ1-4
CASSYRDYTDTQYF	TGTGCCAGCAGCTACCGGGACTACACAGATACGCAGTATTTT	TRBD2	TRBV11-2	NA	TRBJ2-3
CASSDAGQGAWADTQYF	TGTGCCAGCAGTGATGCGGGACAGGGGGCATGGGCAGATACGCAGTATTTT	TRBD1	TRBV28	NA	TRBJ2-3
CASSSRTDQPQHF	TGTGCCAGCAGTTCGAGGACAGATCAGCCCCAGCATTTT	NA	TRBV27	NA	TRBJ1-5
CASSHPRGASNEQFF	TGTGCCAGCAGCCACCCCAGGGGGGCCTCCAATGAGCAGTTCTTC	NA	TRBV14	NA	TRBJ2-1
CASSLQTGLGGYGYTF	TGCGCCAGCAGCTTACAGACAGGGTTAGGGGGCTATGGCTACACCTTC	TRBD1	TRBV5-1	NA	TRBJ1-2
CASSLAAAYEQYF	TGTGCCAGCAGCTTGGCGGCGGCATACGAGCAGTACTTC	NA	TRBV5-6	NA	TRBJ2-7
CASSGQTHSGNTIYF	TGCGCCAGCAGTGGACAGACCCACTCTGGAAACACCATATATTTT	NA	TRBV10-2	once	TRBJ1-3
CASSLGQGTGYTF	TGTGCCAGCAGTTTAGGTCAGGGGACTGGCTACACCTTC	NA	TRBV27	NA	TRBJ1-2
CAIRRGSEVEAFF	TGTGCCATCAGGCGGGGCTCGGAGGTAGAAGCTTTCTTT	NA	TRBV10-3	NA	TRBJ1-1
CASSLQGERGYEQYF	TGTGCCAGCAGCCTCCAGGGTGAGCGGGGCTACGAGCAGTACTTC	TRBD2	TRBV11-2	NA	TRBJ2-7
CSGRDGNQPQHF	TGCAGCGGCAGGGATGGGAATCAGCCCCAGCATTTT	NA	TRBV29-1	once	TRBJ1-5
CSEQGANYGYTF	TGCAGCGAGCAGGGGGCGAACTATGGCTACACCTTC	TRBD1	TRBV29-1	NA	TRBJ1-2
CAWSGTGNQPQHF	TGTGCCTGGAGTGGTACAGGGAATCAGCCCCAGCATTTT	NA	TRBV30	once	TRBJ1-5
CSAGHSNEKLFF	TGCAGCGCGGGACACTCTAATGAAAAACTGTTTTTT	NA	TRBV29-1	NA	TRBJ1-4
CASSQRSGWYYGYTF	TGCGCCAGCAGTCAACGGTCAGGGTGGTACTATGGCTACACCTTC	NA	TRBV23-1	NA	TRBJ1-2
CASSPLRGQNEQFF	TGTGCCAGCAGCCCCCTGCGGGGCCAGAATGAGCAGTTCTTC	NA	TRBV11-2	once	TRBJ2-1
CASSLTGGDQPQHF	TGTGCCAGCAGCTTGACAGGGGGAGATCAGCCCCAGCATTTT	TRBD1	TRBV5-6	NA	TRBJ1-5
CASSQDGRQFSGANVLTF	TGTGCCAGCAGCCAAGATGGGCGACAGTTCTCTGGGGCCAACGTCCTGACTTTC	NA	TRBV14	NA	TRBJ2-6
CASSLDGLKTQYF	TGTGCCAGCAGCTTAGACGGTTTGAAGACCCAGTACTTC	NA	TRBV7-8	NA	TRBJ2-5
CAIERRGAAGELFF	TGTGCCATCGAGCGCAGGGGGGCCGCTGGGGAGCTGTTTTTT	NA	TRBV6-5	once	TRBJ2-2
CASSPMAGQSGVFF	TGTGCCAGCTCACCAATGGCCGGTCAAAGCGGAGTGTTTTTT	NA	TRBV18	NA	TRBJ2-2
CASSIEAALNTEAFF	TGTGCCAGTAGTATAGAGGCGGCCCTGAACACTGAAGCTTTCTTT	NA	TRBV19	NA	TRBJ1-1
CASSLDGQGGNEQFF	TGTGCCAGCAGCTTGGACGGACAGGGGGGCAATGAGCAGTTCTTC	TRBD1	TRBV5-6	NA	TRBJ2-1
CASRHDRAVNIQYF	TGTGCCAGCAGACACGACAGGGCCGTAAACATTCAGTACTTC	TRBD1	TRBV6-5	NA	TRBJ2-4
CASATSGSSTDTQYF	TGTGCCAGCGCCACTAGCGGTTCCTCCACAGATACGCAGTATTTT	TRBD2	TRBV28	NA	TRBJ2-3
CASSVGTSGGADTQYF	TGTGCCAGCAGCGTAGGGACTAGCGGGGGGGCAGATACGCAGTATTTT	TRBD2	TRBV9	once	TRBJ2-3
CASSARGLNTEAFF	TGTGCCAGCAGCGCCAGGGGGCTTAACACTGAAGCTTTCTTT	TRBD1	TRBV7-8	NA	TRBJ1-1
CASSLVAGGPTDTQYF	TGCGCCAGCAGCTTGGTAGCGGGGGGCCCCACAGATACGCAGTATTTT	TRBD2	TRBV5-1	NA	TRBJ2-3
CASSPAPRFQETQYF	TGTGCCAGCAGCCCCGCCCCCAGGTTCCAAGAGACCCAGTACTTC	NA	TRBV11-2	NA	TRBJ2-5
CAISDPGTLDNEQFF	TGTGCCATCAGTGACCCCGGGACACTTGACAATGAGCAGTTCTTC	NA	TRBV10-3	NA	TRBJ2-1
CASGGSGLFNEKLFF	TGTGCCAGTGGGGGTTCGGGACTTTTTAATGAAAAACTGTTTTTT	NA	TRBV19	NA	TRBJ1-4
CASSKGTSGGETQYF	TGTGCCAGCAGCAAAGGGACTAGCGGGGGAGAGACCCAGTACTTC	TRBD2	TRBV9	NA	TRBJ2-5
CASSSMGLPNSPLHF	TGTGCCAGCAGCTCCATGGGACTCCCTAATTCACCCCTCCACTTT	NA	TRBV6-5	NA	TRBJ1-6
CANGGGSEAFF	TGCGCCAACGGGGGGGGCAGTGAAGCTTTCTTT	NA	TRBV4-1	NA	TRBJ1-1
CASSGEGEQPQHF	TGTGCCAGCAGTGGGGAGGGGGAACAGCCCCAGCATTTT	NA	TRBV2	NA	TRBJ1-5
CASSYGGSEAFF	TGTGCCAGCAGTTACGGGGGGTCTGAAGCTTTCTTT	NA	TRBV6-5	NA	TRBJ1-1
CASSQTAGSNQPQHF	TGTGCCAGCAGCCAGACGGCAGGAAGCAATCAGCCCCAGCATTTT	NA	TRBV7-8	few	TRBJ1-5
CASSHKETQYF	TGTGCCAGCAGCCACAAAGAGACCCAGTACTTC	NA	TRBV6-5	NA	TRBJ2-5
CASSPFGGSYGYTF	TGTGCCAGCAGCCCATTTGGGGGGAGCTATGGCTACACCTTC	NA	TRBV7-2	NA	TRBJ1-2
CASSRVTGRGGINEQFF	TGTGCCAGCAGTCGTGTTACAGGTAGAGGGGGCATCAATGAGCAGTTCTTC	TRBD1	TRBV2	once	TRBJ2-1
CATSSRTGYTEAFF	TGTGCCACCAGCAGCAGGACAGGGTACACTGAAGCTTTCTTT	TRBD1	TRBV15	NA	TRBJ1-1